This T cell receptor (beta chain) was captured by sequencing in a study of cytomegalovirus exposure and HLA in healthy donors. This clone was recorded a few times. Its target is unknown. General study findings and limits: DRB1 showed the most TCR associations and HLA-C the fewest in a later analysis, as rates varied by HLA locus.

The primer mix had 60 Vbeta and 13 Jbeta primers. Clones were sequenced by immunoSEQ multiplex PCR, and TCRdb holds only the in-frame ones, with some missing. The sample includes about 150,000 clones, about three quarters of them seen just once. The CDR3 sequence is 15 residues long. The germline CDR1 and CDR2 sequences are MDHEN and SYDVKM. Deletions cut 2 bases from V and 6 bases from J, with 16 bases between. The clonotype comes from a man aged 40-55 years in good health and CMV-seronegative. The sample comprised PBMCs. This rearrangement joins TRBV28 to TRBJ1-2; D not resolved. The CDR3 loop reads CASSLPGQIGNGYTF. The DNA for the CDR3 is TGTGCCAGCAGTTTACCTGGGCAGATCGGGAATGGCTACACCTTC.